This TCR beta chain was recovered during a study of response to subunit inactivated influenza vaccine. In germline, CDR1 is SNHLY, CDR2 FYNNEI. The CDR3 has 17 amino acids. The V gene end was trimmed by 5 bases and the J gene end by 3 bases; junction bases not matched to a gene: 14. Comments on this clonotype: Its antigen remains unknown.

TCRdb analysed the RT-PCR reads with MiXCR anew, one entry per CDR3 protein. The sample contains a few hundred thousand distinct CDR3 sequences, approximately 11% of which appear only once. Points from the study as a whole: It was suggested by the authors that few new T cells are recruited by each seasonal influenza vaccination.

The chain couples TRBV2 to TRBJ2-5, with 8 bases matching TRBD1. The source was PBMCs from blood, collected 40 to 50 days after vaccination. The clonotype comes from a middle-aged man who received an inactivated influenza vaccine. In nucleotides, the CDR3 is TGTGCCAGCAGTTTCGTCAGGACAGGGCGAAGGGAAGAGACCCAGTACTTC. Translation gives CASSFVRTGRREETQYF.